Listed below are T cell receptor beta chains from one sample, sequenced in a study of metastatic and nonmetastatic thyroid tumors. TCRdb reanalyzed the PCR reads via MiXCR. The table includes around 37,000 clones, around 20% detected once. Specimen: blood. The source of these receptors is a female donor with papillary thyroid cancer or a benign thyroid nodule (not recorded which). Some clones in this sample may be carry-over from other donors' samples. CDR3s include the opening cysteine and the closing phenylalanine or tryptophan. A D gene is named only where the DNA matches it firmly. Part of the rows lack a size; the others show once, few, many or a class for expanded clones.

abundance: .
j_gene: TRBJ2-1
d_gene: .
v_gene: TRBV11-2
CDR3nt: TGTGCCAGCAGCTTCGGGACGGATGAGCAGTTCTTC
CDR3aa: CASSFGTDEQFF

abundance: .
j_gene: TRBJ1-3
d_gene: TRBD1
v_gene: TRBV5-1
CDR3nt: TGCGCCAGCAGCCGTACAGGGGACTCTGGAAACACCATATATTTT
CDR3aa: CASSRTGDSGNTIYF

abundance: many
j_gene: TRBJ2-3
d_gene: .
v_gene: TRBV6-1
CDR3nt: TGTGCCAGCAGTGACGAAGCAAGCTTGGGGGCAGATACGCAGTATTTT
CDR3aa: CASSDEASLGADTQYF

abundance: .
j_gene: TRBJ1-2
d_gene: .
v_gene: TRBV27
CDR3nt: TGTGCCATCTCCTCCCTTAGGGGCTCGTATGGCTACACCTTC
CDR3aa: CAISSLRGSYGYTF

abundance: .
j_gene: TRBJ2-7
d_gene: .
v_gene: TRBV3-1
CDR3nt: TGTGCCAGCAGCCAAGGACAGGCCTTCCGCTACGAGCAGTACTTC
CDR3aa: CASSQGQAFRYEQYF

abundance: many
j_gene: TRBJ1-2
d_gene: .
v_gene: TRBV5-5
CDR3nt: TGTGCCAGCAGCTTGAAACAAAATTATGGCTACACCTTC
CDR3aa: CASSLKQNYGYTF

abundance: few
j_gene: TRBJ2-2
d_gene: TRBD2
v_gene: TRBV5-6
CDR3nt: TGTGCCAGCAGCTTGCACGAGCGGGAGCACACCGGGGAGCTGTTTTTT
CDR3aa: CASSLHEREHTGELFF

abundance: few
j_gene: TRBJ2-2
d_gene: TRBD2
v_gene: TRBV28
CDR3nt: TGTGCCAGCAGTTTATTAAGGACTAGCGGACCCACCGGTGAGCTGTTTTTT
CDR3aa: CASSLLRTSGPTGELFF

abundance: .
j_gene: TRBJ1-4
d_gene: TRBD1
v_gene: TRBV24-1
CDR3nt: TGTGCCACCAGTGATTTGACAGGGACAGGGGGCACGACTAATGAAAAACTGTTTTTT
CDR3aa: CATSDLTGTGGTTNEKLFF

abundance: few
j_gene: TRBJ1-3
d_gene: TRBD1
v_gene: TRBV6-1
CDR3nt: TGTGCCAGCAGTCGAAAGGGGGCATCTGGAAACACCATATATTTT
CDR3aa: CASSRKGASGNTIYF

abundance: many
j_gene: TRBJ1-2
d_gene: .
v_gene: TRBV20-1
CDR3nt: TGCAGTGCTAGCCCGGAGACAGCGCGAAACTATGGCTACACCTTC
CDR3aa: CSASPETARNYGYTF

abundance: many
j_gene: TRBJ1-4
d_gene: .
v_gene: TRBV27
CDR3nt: TGCGCCAGCAGTTTAGTTTTCGGGGACGAAAAACTGTTTTTT
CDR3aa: CASSLVFGDEKLFF

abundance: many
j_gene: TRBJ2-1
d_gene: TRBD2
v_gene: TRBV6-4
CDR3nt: TGTGCCAGCAGTGAACTAGCGGTTGGGGGTGAGCAGTTCTTC
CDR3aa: CASSELAVGGEQFF

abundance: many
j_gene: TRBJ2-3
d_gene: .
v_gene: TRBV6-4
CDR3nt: TGTGCCAGCAGTGACGCGGGCACAGATACGCAGTATTTT
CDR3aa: CASSDAGTDTQYF

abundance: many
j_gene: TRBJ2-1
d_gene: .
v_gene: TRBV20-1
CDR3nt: TGCAGTGCTCCCCAAGCTCGGTTACCCAATGAGCAGTTCTTC
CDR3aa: CSAPQARLPNEQFF